This entry is about one T cell receptor (beta chain). This entry is derived from a study of T cell changes during pregnancy in multiple sclerosis. Repertoires were generated with immunoSEQ multiplex PCR, while TCRdb's copy carries only in-frame clones and drops some. This sample has around 97,000 clones, with around 91% found just once. The sequences come from peripheral blood, collected after pregnancy. This TCR was sampled from a female donor with multiple sclerosis, enrolled in a pregnancy study.

The CDR3 DNA is TGTGCCACCAGCAGAGAAGGGAGGGGACCCTACGAGCAGTACTTC. This codes for CATSREGRGPYEQYF. The V call is TRBV15, the J call TRBJ2-7, with 7 bases matching TRBD2. The CDR3 runs 15 residues. J gave up 2 bases and V 0 bases, and 4 bases lay outside the gene matches. The germline CDR1 and CDR2 sequences are LNHNV and YYDKDF (reference sequence).